These T cell receptor beta chains were read from a single sample in a study of blood T cell repertoires in COVID-19. Using immunoSEQ multiplex PCR, the repertoire was profiled, and TCRdb retains in-frame clones only, with some absent. Of 130,000 to 150,000 clones detected, 75% to 85% appear once; the ten largest clones hold roughly 8.4%. Sequencing used peripheral blood. These receptors were taken from a human donor with acute or convalescent COVID-19. The donor label of this sample is uncertain. Both conserved end residues are part of each CDR3. A D gene is named only where the DNA matches it firmly. Clone size is shown for a subset of rows, as once, few, many or a class of expanded clone.

D gene	clone size	J gene	V gene	CDR3 protein	CDR3 DNA
-	-	TRBJ2-2	TRBV5-4	CASSLDRNTGELFF	TGTGCCAGCAGCTTGGACAGAAACACCGGGGAGCTGTTTTTT
-	-	TRBJ2-7	TRBV9	CASSPSLLGHEQYF	TGTGCCAGCAGCCCGTCTTTACTAGGGCACGAGCAGTACTTC
-	few	TRBJ2-7	TRBV10-2	CASSESASLGEQYF	TGCGCCAGCAGTGAGTCGGCGTCCCTCGGGGAGCAGTACTTC
-	-	TRBJ1-1	TRBV11-2	CASSPAQGWDTEAFF	TGTGCCAGCAGCCCCGCCCAGGGGTGGGACACTGAAGCTTTCTTT
TRBD1	-	TRBJ1-2	TRBV5-1	CASSLEGQGNGYTF	TGCGCCAGCAGCTTGGAAGGACAGGGGAATGGCTACACCTTC
TRBD1	-	TRBJ2-2	TRBV27	CASSLQGVGELFF	TGTGCCAGCAGTTTACAGGGGGTTGGGGAGCTGTTTTTT
-	few	TRBJ2-1	TRBV5-1	CASSLGGGSYNEQFF	TGCGCCAGCAGCTTGGGTGGGGGGTCCTACAATGAGCAGTTCTTC
TRBD1	many	TRBJ1-2	TRBV18	CASSPQGANYGYTF	TGTGCCAGCTCACCACAGGGGGCGAACTATGGCTACACCTTC
-	-	TRBJ2-3	TRBV5-4	CASSWAGRSTDTQYF	TGTGCCAGCAGCTGGGCGGGCAGGAGCACAGATACGCAGTATTTT
-	few	TRBJ2-5	TRBV2	CASSDFTGVRRETQYF	TGTGCCAGCAGCGATTTCACCGGGGTGAGAAGGGAGACCCAGTACTTC
TRBD2	-	TRBJ2-1	TRBV9	CASSVHSGGYNEQFF	TGTGCCAGCAGCGTACATAGCGGGGGGTACAATGAGCAGTTCTTC
TRBD2	-	TRBJ2-5	TRBV6-6	CASSYSGGGPKETQYF	TGTGCCAGCAGTTACTCTGGCGGGGGGCCGAAAGAGACCCAGTACTTC
TRBD1	-	TRBJ1-1	TRBV18	CASSPSVAGGATEAFF	TGTGCCAGCTCACCCTCCGTGGCAGGGGGCGCGACTGAAGCTTTCTTT
TRBD1	-	TRBJ1-3	TRBV6-5	CASSLTGRTGNTIYF	TGTGCCAGCAGCCTGACAGGGAGGACTGGAAACACCATATATTTT
TRBD2	-	TRBJ2-5	TRBV5-1	CASSSGDYPEETQYF	TGCGCCAGCAGCTCCGGGGACTACCCAGAGGAGACCCAGTACTTC
TRBD1	-	TRBJ2-7	TRBV27	CASTDESTGFGEQYF	TGTGCCAGCACCGACGAATCGACAGGGTTTGGCGAGCAGTACTTC
TRBD1	-	TRBJ2-7	TRBV28	CASSSVGTGNPYEQYF	TGTGCCAGCAGTTCGGTAGGGACAGGGAATCCCTACGAGCAGTACTTC
TRBD1	few	TRBJ2-3	TRBV7-9	CASSLRQGSADTQYF	TGTGCCAGCAGCTTGAGACAGGGGAGCGCAGATACGCAGTATTTT
-	-	TRBJ2-3	TRBV25-1	CASTATDTQYF	TGTGCCAGCACAGCGACAGATACGCAGTATTTT
TRBD1	-	TRBJ1-2	TRBV19	CASSLGTGNYGYTF	TGTGCCAGTAGTTTGGGGACAGGGAACTATGGCTACACCTTC
TRBD1	-	TRBJ1-6	TRBV7-9	CASSRPGGQGSPLHF	TGTGCCAGCAGCCGCCCAGGGGGCCAAGGATCACCCCTCCACTTT
-	-	TRBJ1-5	TRBV2	CASRQGSNQPQHF	TGTGCCAGCAGGCAGGGTAGCAATCAGCCCCAGCATTTT
-	-	TRBJ1-5	TRBV6-5	CASSYSRAGNQPQHF	TGTGCCAGCAGTTACTCGAGGGCCGGGAATCAGCCCCAGCATTTT
TRBD1	-	TRBJ1-4	TRBV5-4	CASSRGQPRTTNEKLFF	TGTGCCAGCAGCCGGGGACAGCCTAGGACAACTAATGAAAAACTGTTTTTT
-	-	TRBJ1-1	TRBV5-1	CASSILDREYTEAFF	-
-	-	TRBJ2-7	TRBV27	CASSPVSHTYEQYF	TGTGCCAGCAGCCCCGTCTCCCACACCTACGAGCAGTACTTC
-	-	TRBJ1-3	TRBV7-9	CASSFGGYDTIYF	TGTGCCAGCAGCTTTGGGGGGTACGACACCATATATTTT
-	-	TRBJ2-2	TRBV25-1	CASSRTANGELFF	TGTGCCAGCAGTAGGACAGCGAACGGGGAGCTGTTTTTT
-	few	TRBJ1-1	TRBV2	CASSIPTELNTEAFF	TGTGCCAGCAGTATACCGACAGAGTTGAACACTGAAGCTTTCTTT
TRBD1	-	TRBJ1-1	TRBV18	CASSFGQGGLEAFF	TGTGCCAGCTCATTCGGACAGGGGGGGCTAGAAGCTTTCTTT
TRBD2	-	TRBJ2-3	TRBV24-1	CATSGGGAPDTQYF	TGTGCCACCAGCGGCGGGGGGGCCCCAGATACGCAGTATTTT
-	-	TRBJ1-5	TRBV6-5	CASSYQVGSNQPQHF	TGTGCCAGCAGTTACCAGGTTGGGAGCAATCAGCCCCAGCATTTT
TRBD2	once	TRBJ2-5	TRBV5-4	CASSLPTLGLAGGLGETQYF	TGTGCCAGCAGCTTGCCCACATTGGGACTAGCGGGGGGGCTAGGGGAGACCCAGTACTTC
-	-	TRBJ1-5	TRBV6-5	CASRRQGNQPQHF	TGTGCCAGCAGGCGACAGGGCAATCAGCCCCAGCATTTT
TRBD2	-	TRBJ2-1	TRBV3-1/TRBV3-2	CASSQVELAGGEQFF	TGTGCCAGCAGCCAAGTGGAGCTAGCGGGGGGGGAGCAGTTCTTC
TRBD1	-	TRBJ1-2	TRBV6-5	CASRTQGVSGYTF	TGTGCCAGCAGAACACAGGGGGTTAGCGGCTACACCTTC
TRBD1	-	TRBJ1-6	TRBV27	CASSSRQGFYNSPLHF	TGTGCCAGCAGTTCGCGACAGGGATTCTATAATTCACCCCTCCACTTT
TRBD1	-	TRBJ2-2	TRBV27	CASSLQGAAGELFF	TGTGCCAGCAGTTTACAGGGGGCAGCCGGGGAGCTGTTTTTT
-	once	TRBJ1-2	TRBV29-1	CSVEPLGSNYGYTF	TGCAGCGTTGAACCCCTGGGCAGCAACTATGGCTACACCTTC